The 11 T cell receptor beta chains presented below share a single source sample, sequenced in a study of T cell repertoires in cytomegalovirus infection. TCRdb reanalysed the reads using MiXCR and keeps one entry per CDR3 protein. The data hold roughly 80,000 distinct CDR3 sequences, with roughly a quarter observed a single time. These receptors lack a known antigen. The specimen was CD8+ T cells from cultured PBMCs, collected from culture after CMV antigen stimulation. These receptors all come from a human donor in good health (CMV status not recorded). Some clones in this sample may be carry-over from other donors' samples.

This clonotype was counted at least ten times. The J gene is TRBJ1-1, the V gene TRBV19; D might be TRBD1 (6 bases). The V gene's germline CDR1 is LNHDA and CDR2 SQIVND (reference sequence). The CDR3 is 13 residues long. Trimming removed 10 bases from V and 0 bases from J, with 12 bases in between. The chain's CDR3 is CATEDSMNTEAFF. CDR3 nucleotides: TGTGCCACCGAGGACAGCATGAACACTGAAGCTTTCTTT.

The V call is TRBV20-1, the J call TRBJ1-5, with D maybe TRBD1 (6 bases). Germline lookup yields CDR1 DFQATT and CDR2 SNEGSKA (reference sequence). The CDR3 spans 13 residues. V lost 6 bases to trimming and J lost 3 bases, with 12 bases between them. CDR3 in DNA: TGCAGTGCACTCGACAGGTACAATCAGCCCCAGCATTTT. It yields the protein CSALDRYNQPQHF.

In nucleotides, the CDR3 is TGTGCCTGGAGTGTTGGGAGCGGGGGGGCATCAGATACGCAGTATTTT. Its translation: CAWSVGSGGASDTQYF. The rearrangement joins TRBV30 to TRBJ2-3; TRBD2 aligns across 10 bases. Germline assignment: CDR1 GTSNPN and CDR2 SVGIG (reference sequence). Trimming removed 0 bases from V and 4 bases from J; junction bases left unmatched: 7. This CDR3 comprises 16 residues. The variable domain in full, with the rest retrieved from reference TRBV30 and TRBJ2-3, is SQTIHQWPATLVQPVGSPLSLECTVEGTSNPNLYWYRQAAGRGLQLLFYSVGIGQISSEVPQNLSASRPQDRQFILSSKKLLLSDSGFYLCAWSVGSGGASDTQYFGPGTRLTVL.

This clonotype was counted only a few times. V is TRBV28 and J is TRBJ1-4; 7 positions match TRBD1. After removal of 9 bases from V and 0 bases from J, the junction contained 7 bases not matched to a gene. CDR3 length: 15 residues. The germline V gene encodes CDR1 MDHEN and CDR2 SYDVKM. CDR3 DNA: TGTGCCAGTCAGGGGGGATATGCAACTAATGAAAAACTGTTTTTT. Amino acid sequence: CASQGGYATNEKLFF.

The rearrangement links TRBV4-3 to TRBJ1-1; 7 bases are shared with TRBD1. Germline V gene data show CDR1 as LGHNA and CDR2 as YSLEER. V gave up 3 bases and J gave up 1 base; unmatched junction bases: 2. The CDR3 extends over 14 amino acids. The DNA of the CDR3 is TGCGCCAGCAGCCAGGACAGGACGAACACTGAAGCTTTCTTT. Residues: CASSQDRTNTEAFF.

This sequence joins TRBV4-1 and TRBJ2-2; a possible D gene is TRBD2 (5 bases). CDR1 and CDR2 from the germline V gene are MGHRA and YSYEKL. V was trimmed by 8 bases and J by 3 bases, leaving 7 bases between them. This CDR3 region has 12 residues. The CDR3, as DNA: TGCGCCAGCCTGGGAGACACCGGGGAGCTGTTTTTT. This gives the protein CASLGDTGELFF.

This clonotype was counted a few times. The V and J genes are TRBV19 and TRBJ1-6, with 11 bases fitting TRBD1. Germline CDR1 LNHDA, CDR2 SQIVND (reference sequence). V gave up 4 bases and J gave up 10 bases; unmatched junction bases: 3. The CDR3 is 14 residues long. CDR3 sequence: CASSTGTGGSPLHF. The CDR3 nucleotides read TGTGCCAGTAGTACTGGGACAGGGGGATCACCCCTCCACTTT. The full variable domain, completed using reference TRBV19 and TRBJ1-6, is DGGITQSPKYLFRKEGQNVTLSCEQNLNHDAMYWYRQDPGQGLRLIYYSQIVNDFQKGDIAEGYSVSREKKESFPLTVTSAQKNPTAFYLCASSTGTGGSPLHFGNGTRLTVT.

The chain couples TRBV12-3 or TRBV12-4 to TRBJ2-7, with D perhaps matching TRBD2 (5 bases). This CDR3 is 13 amino acids long. Between the trimmed V and J ends, which lost 3 bases and 5 bases, there was a span of 11 bases. Written as DNA, the CDR3 is TGTGCCAGCAGTTTCGTTTCCGGGAACGAGCAGTACTTC. Its translation is CASSFVSGNEQYF.

V is TRBV20-1 and J is TRBJ2-1, with a possible D match to TRBD2 (6 bases). The CDR3 contains 16 residues. V dropped 0 bases and J dropped 0 bases, with 12 bases sitting between them. Per the germline V gene, CDR1 is DFQATT and CDR2 is SNEGSKA (reference sequence). The chain's CDR3 is CSARDLGLDSYNEQFF. In DNA, the CDR3 is TGCAGTGCTAGAGATTTGGGACTCGACTCCTACAATGAGCAGTTCTTC.

The genes are TRBV9 and TRBJ2-7; TRBD1 matches at 7 bases. The CDR3 contains 14 residues. CDR1 is SGDLS, CDR2 YYNGEE, per germline. V shed 0 bases, J shed 2 bases, and the junction held 2 bases outside the gene matches. CDR3 nucleotides: TGTGCCAGCAGCGTAGAGGGACAGCCCTACGAGCAGTACTTC. It encodes CASSVEGQPYEQYF.

As concerns this clonotype: A much more abundant neighbour one base away suggests this may be a read error. The CDR3 coding sequence is TGTGCCAGCAGTTACCGGGACGGCACCGGGGAGCTGTTTTTT. Its translation is CASSYRDGTGELFF. This chain connects TRBV6-2 or TRBV6-3 to TRBJ2-2; TRBD1 or TRBD2 may be the D gene (5 bases each). CDR3 size: 14 residues. Trimming pared 2 bases from V and 4 bases from J, leaving 8 bases between. Germline V gene data show CDR1 as MNHEY and CDR2 as SVGEGT.